This T cell receptor (beta chain) was recovered during a study of graft-versus-host responses after intestinal transplantation. Study observations and caveats: Some GvH clones were seen earlier in gut or blood, suggesting intestinal origin.

As concerns this clone: Antigen unknown.

Germline CDR1 LGHNA, CDR2 YSLEER. This CDR3 is 15 amino acids long. V lost 0 bases, J lost 3 bases, and 9 bases lay in between. TCRdb's table, derived via immunoSEQ multiplex PCR, lists solely in-frame clones and lacks some. This table holds roughly 89,000 clones, roughly 91% found once. The sequenced sample was unstimulated CD4+ T cells sorted from spleen or lymph node cells, obtained before intestinal transplant. V is TRBV4-3 and J is TRBJ1-5; D remains ambiguous. The sequence came from a human donor who received an intestinal transplant. The CDR3 DNA is TGCGCCAGCAGCCAAGATCGGGTGTTCAATCAGCCCCAGCATTTT. Its translation is CASSQDRVFNQPQHF.